This T cell receptor (beta chain) was documented in a study of cytomegalovirus exposure and HLA in healthy donors. Looking at the study overall: Ancestry clustering placed 70% to 90% of roughly 410 genotyped donors in the Caucasian-associated cluster.

Worth noting for this clone: Antigen: not known.

V lost 0 bases, J lost 6 bases, and 24 bases lay in between. Looked up from germline, CDR1 is MNHNS and CDR2 is SASEGT. This CDR3 contains 19 residues. Study observations and caveats: Later on, analysis showed that most CMV-associated TCR beta chains appeared to be HLA-restricted. Presence/absence results assume similar sequencing depth per donor, which may not hold.

PCR used 60 Vbeta primers and 13 Jbeta primers. Authors' data handling: Unique TCR beta chains totaled 80 million to 100 million in a later count, with roughly 10 million of them shared. The data were produced by immunoSEQ multiplex PCR, yet TCRdb's version contains in-frame clones alone and is incomplete. For V, J and clone size, that table is used; D and trimming come from the DNA. The sample contains a few hundred thousand clones, 75% to 80% of which appear only once. The sample comprised PBMCs. This TCR was sampled from a man aged 18 to 30 in good health and CMV-seronegative. The V and J genes are TRBV6-1 and TRBJ2-1, with D tentatively TRBD1 (6 bases). CDR3 nucleotide sequence: TGTGCCAGCAGTGAAGCTAGTTGGTCAGTAAGGCAGGGGAGCAATGAGCAGTTCTTC. It translates to CASSEASWSVRQGSNEQFF.